This T cell receptor beta chain was recorded in a study of graft-versus-host responses after intestinal transplantation. Study at large: Recipients were all induced with anti-thymocyte globulin, then given tacrolimus and steroids for 2 to 3 years.

The CDR3 totals 14 residues. Germline V gene data show CDR1 as SGHRS and CDR2 as YFSETQ. Trimming at V came to 4 bases and at J to 6 bases, leaving 3 bases not matched to a gene. Remarks on this clone: Its specificity is not known.

Measured with immunoSEQ multiplex PCR; TCRdb has only the in-frame clones, and not every one. Among 65,000 to 85,000 clones listed, 80% to 90% were seen once. The sequencing here drew on unstimulated CD8+ T cells sorted from spleen or lymph node cells, taken before transplant. This sequence was found in a human donor who was the organ donor for an intestinal transplant. This chain joins TRBV5-1 and TRBJ1-4; 10 nucleotides agree with TRBD1. The CDR3 here is CASSTGTGDEKLFF. CDR3 DNA: TGCGCCAGCAGCACCGGGACAGGGGATGAAAAACTGTTTTTT.